These 10 T cell receptor beta chains were all obtained from the same sample, sequenced in a study of cytomegalovirus exposure and HLA in healthy donors. PCR was performed using 60 Vbeta and 13 Jbeta primers. Generated by immunoSEQ multiplex PCR, the TCRdb table keeps only in-frame clones and is missing some. The sample has some 70,000 clones, around 70% seen once; the top ten hold around 9.9%. The source material was PBMCs. These receptor sequences come from a woman in her 30s in good health and CMV-seronegative.

This rearrangement joins TRBV6-5 to TRBJ2-7; 10 nucleotides match TRBD2. CDR1 and CDR2 (germline): MNHEY, SVGAGI. The CDR3 runs to 14 residues. J gave up 3 bases and V 7 bases, and 6 bases lay outside the gene matches. This CDR3 reads CASTRAGGVYEQYF. The CDR3 DNA reads as TGTGCCAGCACTAGAGCGGGGGGGGTCTACGAGCAGTACTTC.

The chain carries TRBV6-1 and TRBJ1-1, with D possibly being TRBD1 (5 bases). V lost 7 bases and J lost 0, with 15 bases in between. The CDR3 has 15 amino acids. Germline CDR1 and CDR2: MNHNS and SASEGT. The CDR3 here is CASTLRGTMNTEAFF. Written as DNA, the CDR3 is TGTGCCAGCACCCTAAGGGGCACCATGAACACTGAAGCTTTCTTT.

This clone was counted only a few times. The genes are TRBV15 and TRBJ1-1, with unresolved D. From germline, CDR1 is LNHNV and CDR2 YYDKDF (reference sequence). The V end was cut by 1 base, the J end by 6 bases, with 12 bases between. The CDR3 has 14 amino acids. Written as DNA, the CDR3 is TGTGCCACCAGCAGAGGAGGGCGATCGGCTGAAGCTTTCTTT. This sequence encodes CATSRGGRSAEAFF. Using reference TRBV15 and TRBJ1-1 for the parts outside the CDR3, the full variable domain is DAMVIQNPRYQVTQFGKPVTLSCSQTLNHNVMYWYQQKSSQAPKLLFHYYDKDFNNEADTPDNFQSRRPNTSFCFLDIRSPGLGDTAMYLCATSRGGRSAEAFFGQGTRLTVV.

The genes are TRBV28 and TRBJ1-2; the D gene is possibly TRBD1 (5 bases). The germline V and J ends were trimmed by 3 bases and 8 bases, with 10 bases remaining between them. Germline-derived CDR1 and CDR2 are MDHEN and SYDVKM. The CDR3 is made up of 12 amino acids. CDR3 nucleotides: TGTGCCAGCAGTTTGCAGGGTAACGGCTACACCTTC. It encodes CASSLQGNGYTF.

This clone was seen just once. V gene TRBV29-1 combines with J gene TRBJ2-7; the match to TRBD2 covers 8 bases. The CDR3 is made up of 11 amino acids. V was clipped by 7 bases and J by 9 bases; unmatched bases: 8. CDR1 SQVTM and CDR2 ANQGSEA come from the germline V gene. The CDR3 is CSANPGGAQYF. DNA for the CDR3: TGCAGCGCCAACCCGGGGGGGGCGCAGTACTTC.

This chain links TRBV13 with TRBJ2-1; 13 nucleotides align to TRBD2. Trimming removed 0 bases from V and 4 bases from J; junction bases left unmatched: 9. Germline V CDR1 and CDR2: PRHDT, FYEKMQ (reference sequence). The CDR3 extends over 19 amino acids. The CDR3 sequence: CASSLGRLAGGLPYNEQFF. For the CDR3, the DNA is TGTGCCAGCAGCTTAGGTCGACTAGCGGGGGGCCTCCCTTACAATGAGCAGTTCTTC.

This chain uses TRBV11-2 with TRBJ2-3; TRBD2 matches at 9 bases. The V segment lost 4 bases and the J segment 0 bases; nucleotides outside the gene matches: 11. This CDR3 is 18 amino acids long. Germline CDR1 and CDR2: SGHAT and FQNNGV. This chain's CDR3 is CASSWGLAGDPSTDTQYF. As DNA, the CDR3 is TGTGCCAGCAGCTGGGGATTAGCGGGGGACCCTAGCACAGATACGCAGTATTTT.

This clone was counted between two and nine times. The gene calls are TRBV10-1 and TRBJ1-1, with D unclear. V gave up 0 bases and J gave up 4 bases, with 9 bases separating them. Germline V gene data show CDR1 as WNHNN and CDR2 as SYGVQD (reference sequence). This CDR3 is 14 amino acids long. The CDR3 DNA reads as TGCGCCAGCAGTGAGTCGGGCAGAGCCACTGAAGCTTTCTTT. Amino acid sequence: CASSESGRATEAFF.

This clone was seen more than once but under ten times. This rearrangement joins TRBV7-3 to TRBJ2-1, with a weak D call TRBD1 (6 bases). V was trimmed by 1 base and J by 7 bases, leaving 8 bases between them. CDR1 is SGHTA, CDR2 FQGTGA, per germline. The CDR3 length is 13 residues. The CDR3 sequence is CASSLIGGNEQFF. The CDR3 region has the DNA TGTGCCAGCAGCTTAATAGGGGGTAATGAGCAGTTCTTC. Based on the CDR3 plus reference TRBV7-3 and TRBJ2-1, the full variable domain is GAGVSQTPSNKVTEKGKYVELRCDPISGHTALYWYRQSLGQGPEFLIYFQGTGAADDSGLPNDRFFAVRPEGSVSTLKIQRTERGDSAVYLCASSLIGGNEQFFGPGTRLTVL.

With respect to this clone: The CDR3 does not end in the conserved phenylalanine or tryptophan, so this is likely a read error. The chain links TRBV30 to TRBJ1-6, with D perhaps matching TRBD1 (6 bases). V was cut by 3 bases and J by 5 bases, with 14 bases left in between. Germline V gene sequence: CDR1 GTSNPN, CDR2 SVGIG (reference sequence). This CDR3 has 15 amino acids. The CDR3 region has the DNA TGTGCCTGGAGCCGACAGGTCGTGGATAATTCACCCCTCCACGTT. Translation gives CAWSRQVVDNSPLHV.